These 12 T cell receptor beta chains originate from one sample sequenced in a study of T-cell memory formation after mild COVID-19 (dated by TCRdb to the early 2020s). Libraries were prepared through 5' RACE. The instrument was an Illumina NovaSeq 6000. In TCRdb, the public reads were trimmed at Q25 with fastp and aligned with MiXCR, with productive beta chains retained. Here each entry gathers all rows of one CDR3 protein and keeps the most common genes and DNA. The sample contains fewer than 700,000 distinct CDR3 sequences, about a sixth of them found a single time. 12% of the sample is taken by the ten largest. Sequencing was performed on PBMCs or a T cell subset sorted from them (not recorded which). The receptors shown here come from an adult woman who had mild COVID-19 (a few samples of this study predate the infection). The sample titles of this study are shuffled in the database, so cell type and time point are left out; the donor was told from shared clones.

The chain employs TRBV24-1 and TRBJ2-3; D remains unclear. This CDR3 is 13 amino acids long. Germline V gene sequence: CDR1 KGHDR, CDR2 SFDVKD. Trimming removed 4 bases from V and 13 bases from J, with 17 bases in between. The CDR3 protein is CATSDGSGSQEYF. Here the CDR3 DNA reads TGTGCCACCAGTGACGGCAGTGGATCCCAGGAGTATTTT.

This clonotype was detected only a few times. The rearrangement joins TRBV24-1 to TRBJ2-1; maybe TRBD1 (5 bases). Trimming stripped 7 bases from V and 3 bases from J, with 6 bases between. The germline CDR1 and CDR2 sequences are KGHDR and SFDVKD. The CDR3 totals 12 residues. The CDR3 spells CATSQGYNEQFF. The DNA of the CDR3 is TGTGCCACCAGCCAGGGCTACAATGAGCAGTTCTTC.

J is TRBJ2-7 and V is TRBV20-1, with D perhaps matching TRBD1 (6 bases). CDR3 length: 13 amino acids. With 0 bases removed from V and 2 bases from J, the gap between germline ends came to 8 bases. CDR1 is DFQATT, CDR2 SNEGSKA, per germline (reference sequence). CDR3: CSARDRGAYEQYF. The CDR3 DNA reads TGCAGTGCTAGAGACAGGGGCGCCTACGAGCAGTACTTC.

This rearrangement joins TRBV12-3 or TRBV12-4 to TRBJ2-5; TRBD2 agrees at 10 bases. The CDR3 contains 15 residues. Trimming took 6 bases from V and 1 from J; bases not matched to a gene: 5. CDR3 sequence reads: CASRQRGGIQETQYF. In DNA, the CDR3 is TGTGCCAGCAGACAGCGGGGGGGCATCCAAGAGACCCAGTACTTC.

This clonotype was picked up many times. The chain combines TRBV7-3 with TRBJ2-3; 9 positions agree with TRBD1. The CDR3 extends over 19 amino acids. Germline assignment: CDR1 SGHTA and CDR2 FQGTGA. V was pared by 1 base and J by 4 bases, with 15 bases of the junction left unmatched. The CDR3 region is CASSLRGSFGTGIPDTQYF. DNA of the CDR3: TGTGCCAGCAGCTTAAGAGGTAGTTTCGGGACAGGGATACCAGATACGCAGTATTTT.

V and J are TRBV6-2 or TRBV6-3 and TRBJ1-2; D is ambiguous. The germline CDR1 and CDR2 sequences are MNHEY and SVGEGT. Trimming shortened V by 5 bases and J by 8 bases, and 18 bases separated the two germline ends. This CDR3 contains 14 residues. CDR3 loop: CASSPPSPNGGYTF. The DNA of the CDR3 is TGTGCCAGCAGTCCGCCCAGTCCCAACGGGGGCTACACCTTC.

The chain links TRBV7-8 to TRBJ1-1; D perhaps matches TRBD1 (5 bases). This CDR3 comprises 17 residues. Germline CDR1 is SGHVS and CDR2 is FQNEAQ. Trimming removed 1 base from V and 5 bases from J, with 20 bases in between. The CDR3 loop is CASSLGPTENFRTEAFF. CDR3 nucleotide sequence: TGTGCCAGCAGCTTAGGGCCGACAGAGAACTTTAGAACTGAAGCTTTCTTT.

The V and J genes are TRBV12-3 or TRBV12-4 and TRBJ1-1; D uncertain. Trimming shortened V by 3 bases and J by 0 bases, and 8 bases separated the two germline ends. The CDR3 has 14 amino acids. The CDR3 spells CASSFWALNTEAFF. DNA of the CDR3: TGTGCCAGCAGTTTCTGGGCCTTGAACACTGAAGCTTTCTTT.

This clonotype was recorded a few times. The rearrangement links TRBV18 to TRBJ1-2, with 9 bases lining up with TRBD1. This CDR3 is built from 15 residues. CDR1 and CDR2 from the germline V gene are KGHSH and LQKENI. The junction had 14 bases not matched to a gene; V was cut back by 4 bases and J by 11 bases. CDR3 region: CASSLTDRGLHLYTF. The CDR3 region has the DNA TGTGCCAGCTCACTCACGGACAGGGGCCTCCATCTATACACCTTC.

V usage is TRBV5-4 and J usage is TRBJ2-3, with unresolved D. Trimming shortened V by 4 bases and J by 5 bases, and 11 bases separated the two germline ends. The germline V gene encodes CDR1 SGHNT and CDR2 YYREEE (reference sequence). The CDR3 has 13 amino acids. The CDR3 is CASSLDKGDTQYF. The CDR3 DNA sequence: TGTGCCAGCAGCCTAGACAAGGGAGATACGCAGTATTTT. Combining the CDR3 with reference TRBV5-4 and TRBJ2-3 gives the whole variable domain ETGVTQSPTHLIKTRGQQVTLRCSSQSGHNTVSWYQQALGQGPQFIFQYYREEENGRGNFPPRFSGLQFPNYSSELNVNALELDDSALYLCASSLDKGDTQYFGPGTRLTVL.

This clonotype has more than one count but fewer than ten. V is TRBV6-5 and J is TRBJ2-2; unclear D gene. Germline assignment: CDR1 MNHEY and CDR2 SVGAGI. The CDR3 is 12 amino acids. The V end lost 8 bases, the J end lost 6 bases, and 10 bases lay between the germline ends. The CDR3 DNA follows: TGTGCCAGCTTGACACGATCCGGGGAGCTGTTTTTT. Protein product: CASLTRSGELFF.

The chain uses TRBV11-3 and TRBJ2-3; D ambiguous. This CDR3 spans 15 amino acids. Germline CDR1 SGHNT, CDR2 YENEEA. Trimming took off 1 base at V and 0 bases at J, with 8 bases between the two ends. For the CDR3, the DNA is TGTGCCAGCAGCTTAGTGGACCTAAGCACAGATACGCAGTATTTT. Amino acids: CASSLVDLSTDTQYF.